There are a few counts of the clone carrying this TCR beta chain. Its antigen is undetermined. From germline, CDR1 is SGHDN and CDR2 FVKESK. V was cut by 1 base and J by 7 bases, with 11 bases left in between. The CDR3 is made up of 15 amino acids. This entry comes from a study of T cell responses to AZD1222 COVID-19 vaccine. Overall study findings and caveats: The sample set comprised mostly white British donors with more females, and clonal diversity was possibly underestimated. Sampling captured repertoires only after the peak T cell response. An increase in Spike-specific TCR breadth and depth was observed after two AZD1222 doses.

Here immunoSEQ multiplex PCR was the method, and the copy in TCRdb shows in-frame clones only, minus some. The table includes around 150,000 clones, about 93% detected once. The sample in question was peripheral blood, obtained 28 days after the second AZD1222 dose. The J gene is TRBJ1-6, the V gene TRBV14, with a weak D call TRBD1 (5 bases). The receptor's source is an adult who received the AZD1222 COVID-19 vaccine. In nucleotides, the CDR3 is TGTGCCAGCAGCCAAGGGGGCGCGGGCAATTCACCCCTCCACTTT. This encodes CASSQGGAGNSPLHF.